This is a list of T cell receptor beta chains from one sample in a study of cytomegalovirus exposure and HLA in healthy donors. The table came from immunoSEQ multiplex PCR; TCRdb's copy has only in-frame clones and leaves some out. This table holds 150,000 to 200,000 clones, about 71% found once. The material sequenced was PBMCs. The receptors come from a woman between 40 and 55 years old in good health and CMV-seropositive. The CDR3 runs from the conserved cysteine through the conserved F or W. The D gene is left open where the match is weak. The size field is filled for only some rows; it gives once, few, many or a size class.

clone size,J gene,D gene,V gene,CDR3 DNA,CDR3 protein
NA,TRBJ1-2,NA,TRBV4-2,TGTGCCAGCAGCCAAGTGGCACAGGCAAATGGCTACACCTTC,CASSQVAQANGYTF
NA,TRBJ2-2,TRBD1,TRBV4-1,TGCGCCAGCAGCCTATTGGACAGGGACACCGGGGAGCTGTTTTTT,CASSLLDRDTGELFF
NA,TRBJ2-7,TRBD1,TRBV7-9,TGTGCCAGCAGCCTCGGACAGGGGGTGGGGGAGCAGTACTTC,CASSLGQGVGEQYF
NA,TRBJ2-2,NA,TRBV5-6,TGTGCCAGCAGCTTGCCCCTCCAGGGCAGGGGGGAGCTGTTTTTT,CASSLPLQGRGELFF
NA,TRBJ2-5,TRBD2,TRBV7-9,TGTTCCAGCAGCTCCTGGACTAGCGGTGGAGAGACCCAGTACTTC,CSSSSWTSGGETQYF
NA,TRBJ1-3,NA,TRBV6-5,TGTGCCAGCAGTTACTCGGGGACTAGCTCTGGAAACACCATATATTTT,CASSYSGTSSGNTIYF
NA,TRBJ2-6,TRBD1,TRBV7-2,TGTGCCAGCAGCCTGCAGGGACAGGTCAACTCTGGGGCCAACGTCCTGACTTTC,CASSLQGQVNSGANVLTF
NA,TRBJ2-3,NA,TRBV7-9,TGTGCCAGCAGCTTAGCGGCGGCAGATACGCAGTATTTT,CASSLAAADTQYF
NA,TRBJ1-2,NA,TRBV19,TGTGCCAGTAGTCGTGAGGAGGAATATGGCTACACCTTC,CASSREEEYGYTF
NA,TRBJ2-1,NA,TRBV9,TGTGCCAGCAGCCAAAATAGCGGAAACTACAATGAGCAGTTCTTC,CASSQNSGNYNEQFF
once,TRBJ1-1,TRBD1,TRBV5-1,TGCGCCAGCAGCTCTACAGGGGGACCGAACACTGAAGCTTTCTTT,CASSSTGGPNTEAFF
NA,TRBJ1-4,TRBD1,TRBV11-2,TGTGCCAGCAGCTCGACAGGGAAGGCTAATGAAAAACTGTTTTTT,CASSSTGKANEKLFF
NA,TRBJ2-1,TRBD2,TRBV28,TGTGCCAGCAGCCGGACTAGCGGGTGGAACAATGAGCAGTTCTTC,CASSRTSGWNNEQFF
few,TRBJ1-1,TRBD1,TRBV6-5,TGTGCCAGCAGGTATGTGGACAGGGACACTGAAGCTTTCTTT,CASRYVDRDTEAFF
NA,TRBJ1-2,TRBD1,TRBV4-3,TGCGCCAGCAGCCAAGAGACAGGGTCCTATGGCTACACCTTC,CASSQETGSYGYTF
NA,TRBJ1-1,NA,TRBV5-1,TGCGCCAGCAGCTTGGGACAGACTGAGGCGACTGAAGCTTTCTTT,CASSLGQTEATEAFF
NA,TRBJ1-3,NA,TRBV19,TGTGCCAGTAGTATTTCACAACACTCTGGAAACACCATATATTTT,CASSISQHSGNTIYF
NA,TRBJ2-7,NA,TRBV7-9,TGTGCCAGCACCACGGGATCCTACGAGCAGTACTTC,CASTTGSYEQYF
few,TRBJ1-2,TRBD1,TRBV7-9,TGTGCCAGCAGCTTGACAGGGGGCTATGGCTACACCTTC,CASSLTGGYGYTF
NA,TRBJ1-1,NA,TRBV2,TGTGCCAGCAGTGAATCTATCACTGAAGCTTTCTTT,CASSESITEAFF
few,TRBJ2-3,NA,TRBV5-6,TGTGCCAGCACCTACAGGGTGTCCACAGATACGCAGTATTTT,CASTYRVSTDTQYF
few,TRBJ2-3,TRBD2,TRBV28,TGTGCCAGCAGGACACGACTAGCGGGAGCAGATACGCAGTATTTT,CASRTRLAGADTQYF
NA,TRBJ1-1,NA,TRBV19,TGTGCCAGTAGTGAACAGAACACTGAAGCTTTCTTT,CASSEQNTEAFF
NA,TRBJ2-1,NA,TRBV7-2,TGTGCCAGCAGCTCTGTTTTCAATGAGCAGTTCTTC,CASSSVFNEQFF
NA,TRBJ2-2,TRBD2,TRBV7-2,TGTGCCAGCAGCTTAGAACTAGCGGGCACCGGGGAGCTGTTTTTT,CASSLELAGTGELFF
few,TRBJ1-3,NA,TRBV5-1,TGCGCCAGCAGCTTGGCGGGTCCGAGAGGGGGAAACACCATATATTTT,CASSLAGPRGGNTIYF
NA,TRBJ2-7,TRBD2,TRBV19,TGTGCCAGTAGTATTAGGGGCGGGAGATCCTACGAGCAGTACTTC,CASSIRGGRSYEQYF
NA,TRBJ2-1,TRBD2,TRBV7-7,TGTGCTAGCAGCCCCCAGTCCAGCGGGGGGGCAGGCAACAATGAGCAGTTCTTC,CASSPQSSGGAGNNEQFF
few,TRBJ2-1,TRBD2,TRBV20-1,TGCAGTGCTGATCGGGGGGACGGGTTCTTC,CSADRGDGFF
NA,TRBJ1-1,NA,TRBV11-2,TGTGCCACCGGGAGCACTGAAGCTTTCTTT,CATGSTEAFF
few,TRBJ1-5,NA,TRBV6-4,TGTGCCAGCAGTCCCGGGGGGGGACAGCCCCAGCATTTT,CASSPGGGQPQHF
NA,TRBJ2-7,NA,TRBV4-3,TGCGCCAGCAGCCAAGATCACAGCCCCAGCCCCTACGAGCAGTACTTC,CASSQDHSPSPYEQYF
NA,TRBJ2-5,TRBD2,TRBV13,TGTGCCAGCAGCTTATCAGCGGGAGGAGAGACCCAGTACTTC,CASSLSAGGETQYF
NA,TRBJ1-2,NA,TRBV5-1,TGCGCCAGCAGACGAGACAGTTTTTCCGGCGGCTACACCTTC,CASRRDSFSGGYTF
few,TRBJ2-7,TRBD2,TRBV7-3,TGTGCCAGCAGCCCCCTAGCGGGAGACACCGAGCAGTACTTC,CASSPLAGDTEQYF
once,TRBJ2-1,NA,TRBV19,TGTGCCAGTAGCGGGGGAGGAGGAAATGAGCAGTTCTTC,CASSGGGGNEQFF
NA,TRBJ1-2,TRBD1,TRBV6-5,TGTGCCAGCGGGCAACAGGGGATGGGGGGCTACACCTTC,CASGQQGMGGYTF
NA,TRBJ1-1,NA,TRBV28,TGTGCCAGCGGGAGGGGGGGCACTGAAGCTTTCTTT,CASGRGGTEAFF
NA,TRBJ2-1,NA,TRBV5-5,TGTGCCAGCACGGGAGGGGGCGGGACTATCAATGAGCAGTTCTTC,CASTGGGGTINEQFF